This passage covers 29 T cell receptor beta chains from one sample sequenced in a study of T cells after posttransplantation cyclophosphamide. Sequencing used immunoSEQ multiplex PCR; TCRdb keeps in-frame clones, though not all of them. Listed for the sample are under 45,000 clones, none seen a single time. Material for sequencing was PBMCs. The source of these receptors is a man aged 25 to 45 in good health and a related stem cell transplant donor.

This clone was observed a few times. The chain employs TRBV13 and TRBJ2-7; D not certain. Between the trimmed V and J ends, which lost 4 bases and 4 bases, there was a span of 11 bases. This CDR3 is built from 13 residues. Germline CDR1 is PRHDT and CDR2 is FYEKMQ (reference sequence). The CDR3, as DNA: TGTGCCAGCAGCTCCATACCGCGATACGAGCAGTACTTC. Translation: CASSSIPRYEQYF.

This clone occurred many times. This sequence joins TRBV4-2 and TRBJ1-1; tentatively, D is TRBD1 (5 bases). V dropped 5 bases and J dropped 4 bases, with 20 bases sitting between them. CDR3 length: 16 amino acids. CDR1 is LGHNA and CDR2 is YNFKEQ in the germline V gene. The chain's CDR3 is CASSARGVGRGTEAFF. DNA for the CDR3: TGTGCCAGCAGCGCCCGAGGCGTAGGGAGGGGCACTGAAGCTTTCTTT.

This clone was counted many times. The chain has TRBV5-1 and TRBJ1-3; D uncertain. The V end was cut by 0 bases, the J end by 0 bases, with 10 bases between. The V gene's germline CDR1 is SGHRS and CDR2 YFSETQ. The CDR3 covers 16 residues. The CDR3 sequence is CASSLVGRHSGNTIYF. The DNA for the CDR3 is TGCGCCAGCAGCTTGGTCGGCCGACACTCTGGAAACACCATATATTTT.

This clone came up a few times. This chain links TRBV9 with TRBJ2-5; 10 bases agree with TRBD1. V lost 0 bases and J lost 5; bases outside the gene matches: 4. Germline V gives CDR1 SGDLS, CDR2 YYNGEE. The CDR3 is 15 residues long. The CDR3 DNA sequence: TGTGCCAGCAGCGTAGTGGGGACAGGGGAGGAGACCCAGTACTTC. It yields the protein CASSVVGTGEETQYF.

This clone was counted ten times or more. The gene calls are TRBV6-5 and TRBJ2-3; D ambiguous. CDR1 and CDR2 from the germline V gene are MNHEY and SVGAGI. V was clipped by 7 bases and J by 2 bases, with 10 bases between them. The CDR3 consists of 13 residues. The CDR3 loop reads CASTRFLTDTQYF. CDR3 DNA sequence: TGTGCCAGCACCCGGTTTCTCACAGATACGCAGTATTTT.

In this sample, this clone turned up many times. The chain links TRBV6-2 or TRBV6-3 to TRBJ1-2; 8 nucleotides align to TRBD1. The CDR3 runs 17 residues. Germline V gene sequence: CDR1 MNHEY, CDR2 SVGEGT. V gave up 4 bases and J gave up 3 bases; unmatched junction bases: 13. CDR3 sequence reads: CASSSLPRTGSHYGYTF. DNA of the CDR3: TGTGCCAGCAGTTCCCTCCCCCGGACAGGGTCCCACTATGGCTACACCTTC.

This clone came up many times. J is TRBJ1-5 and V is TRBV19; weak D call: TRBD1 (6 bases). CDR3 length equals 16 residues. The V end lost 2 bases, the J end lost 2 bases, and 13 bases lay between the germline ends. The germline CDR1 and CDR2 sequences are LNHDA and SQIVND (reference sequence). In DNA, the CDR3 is TGTGCCAGTAGTATACAGGGGAGCCGAGGCAATCAGCCCCAGCATTTT. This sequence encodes CASSIQGSRGNQPQHF. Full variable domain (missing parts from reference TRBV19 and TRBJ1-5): DGGITQSPKYLFRKEGQNVTLSCEQNLNHDAMYWYRQDPGQGLRLIYYSQIVNDFQKGDIAEGYSVSREKKESFPLTVTSAQKNPTAFYLCASSIQGSRGNQPQHFGDGTRLSIL.

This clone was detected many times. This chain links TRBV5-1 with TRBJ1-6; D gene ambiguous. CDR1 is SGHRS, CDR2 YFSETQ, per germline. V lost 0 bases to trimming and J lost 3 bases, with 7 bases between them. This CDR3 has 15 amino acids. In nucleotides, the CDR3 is TGCGCCAGCAGCTTGGAGACGGGCTATAATTCACCCCTCCACTTT. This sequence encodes CASSLETGYNSPLHF.

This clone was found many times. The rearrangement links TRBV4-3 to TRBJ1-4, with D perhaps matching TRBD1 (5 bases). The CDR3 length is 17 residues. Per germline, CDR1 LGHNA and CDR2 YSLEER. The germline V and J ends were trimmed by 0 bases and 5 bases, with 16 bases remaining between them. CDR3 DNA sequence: TGCGCCAGCAGCCAAGATAGGCAGTTAGGGGAGAATGAAAAACTGTTTTTT. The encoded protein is CASSQDRQLGENEKLFF.

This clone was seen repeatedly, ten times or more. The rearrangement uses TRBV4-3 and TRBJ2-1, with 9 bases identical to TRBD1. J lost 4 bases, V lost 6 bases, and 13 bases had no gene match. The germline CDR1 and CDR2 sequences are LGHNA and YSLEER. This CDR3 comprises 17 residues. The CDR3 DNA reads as TGCGCCAGCAGTCGTGAAGGGACCGGGACAGGGTACAATGAGCAGTTCTTC. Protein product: CASSREGTGTGYNEQFF.

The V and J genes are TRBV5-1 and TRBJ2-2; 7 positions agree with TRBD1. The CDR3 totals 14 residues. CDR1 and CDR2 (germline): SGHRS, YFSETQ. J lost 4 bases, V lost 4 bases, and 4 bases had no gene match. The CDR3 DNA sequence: TGCGCCAGCAGCCCGGGACAGCCCACCGGGGAGCTGTTTTTT. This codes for CASSPGQPTGELFF.

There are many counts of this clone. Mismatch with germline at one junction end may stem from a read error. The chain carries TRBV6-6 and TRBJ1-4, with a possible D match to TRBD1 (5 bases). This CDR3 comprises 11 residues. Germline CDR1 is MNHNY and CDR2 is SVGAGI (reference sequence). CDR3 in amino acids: CASSYADSEVF. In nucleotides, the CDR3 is TGTGCCAGCAGTTACGCCGACAGCGAAGTTTTT.

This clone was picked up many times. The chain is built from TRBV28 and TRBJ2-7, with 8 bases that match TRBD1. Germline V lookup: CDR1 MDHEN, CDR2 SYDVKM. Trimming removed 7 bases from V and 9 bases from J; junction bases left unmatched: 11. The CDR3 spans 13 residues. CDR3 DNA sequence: TGTGCCAGCAAGGAGGGACAGGCCCTAGGGCAGTACTTC. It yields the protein CASKEGQALGQYF.

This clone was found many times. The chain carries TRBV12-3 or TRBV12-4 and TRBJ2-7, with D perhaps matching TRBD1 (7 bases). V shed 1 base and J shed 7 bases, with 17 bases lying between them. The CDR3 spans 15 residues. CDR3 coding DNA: TGTGCCAGCAGTTTAGTAGGAGGGGGCGCGGGGGAGCAGTACTTC. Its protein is CASSLVGGGAGEQYF.

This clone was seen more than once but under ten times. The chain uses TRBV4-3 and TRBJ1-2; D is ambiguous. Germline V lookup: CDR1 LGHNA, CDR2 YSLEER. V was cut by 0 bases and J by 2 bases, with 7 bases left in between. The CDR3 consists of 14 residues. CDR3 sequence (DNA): TGCGCCAGCAGCCAAGATTTAGGGAACTATGGCTACACCTTC. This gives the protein CASSQDLGNYGYTF.

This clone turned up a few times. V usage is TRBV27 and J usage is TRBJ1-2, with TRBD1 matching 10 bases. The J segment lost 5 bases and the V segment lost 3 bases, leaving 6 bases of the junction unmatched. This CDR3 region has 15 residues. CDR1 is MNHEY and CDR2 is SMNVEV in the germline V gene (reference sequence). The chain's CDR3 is CASSFSPGQGYGYTF. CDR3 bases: TGTGCCAGCAGTTTTTCTCCGGGACAGGGGTATGGCTACACCTTC.

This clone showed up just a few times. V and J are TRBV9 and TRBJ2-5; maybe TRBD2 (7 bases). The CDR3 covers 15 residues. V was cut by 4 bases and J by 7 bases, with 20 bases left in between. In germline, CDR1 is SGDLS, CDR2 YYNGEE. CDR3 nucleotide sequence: TGTGCCAGCAGCCCACATGGAGGGGGGGGAGCGACCCAGTACTTC. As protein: CASSPHGGGGATQYF.

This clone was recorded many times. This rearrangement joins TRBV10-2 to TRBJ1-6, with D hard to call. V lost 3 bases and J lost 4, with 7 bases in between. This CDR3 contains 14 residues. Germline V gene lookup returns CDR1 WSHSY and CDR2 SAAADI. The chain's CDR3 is CASSEAIYNSPLHF. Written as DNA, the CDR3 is TGCGCCAGCAGTGAAGCTATATATAATTCACCCCTCCACTTT.

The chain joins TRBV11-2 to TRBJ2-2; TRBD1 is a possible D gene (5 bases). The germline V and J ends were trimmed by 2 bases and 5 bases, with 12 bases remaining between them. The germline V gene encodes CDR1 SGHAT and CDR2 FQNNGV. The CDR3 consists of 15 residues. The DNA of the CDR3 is TGTGCCAGCAGCTTACAGGGTCATCCAACCGGGGAGCTGTTTTTT. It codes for CASSLQGHPTGELFF.

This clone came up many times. As DNA, the CDR3 is TGCGCCAGCAGCTTGGGGGACAGGGGGCCGGTCCAGCCCCAGCATTTT. This translates into CASSLGDRGPVQPQHF. V and J are TRBV5-1 and TRBJ1-5; TRBD1 matches at 12 bases. The CDR3 sequence is 16 residues long. Unmatched junction bases numbered 5, after V lost 0 bases and J lost 7 bases. The germline V gene encodes CDR1 SGHRS and CDR2 YFSETQ.

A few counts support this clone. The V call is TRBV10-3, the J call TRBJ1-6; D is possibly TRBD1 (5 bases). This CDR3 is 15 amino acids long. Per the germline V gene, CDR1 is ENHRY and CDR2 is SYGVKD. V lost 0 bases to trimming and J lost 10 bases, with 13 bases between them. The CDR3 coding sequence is TGTGCCATCAGTGAGTCGACGGGGGTTCGGTCACCCCTCCACTTT. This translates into CAISESTGVRSPLHF.

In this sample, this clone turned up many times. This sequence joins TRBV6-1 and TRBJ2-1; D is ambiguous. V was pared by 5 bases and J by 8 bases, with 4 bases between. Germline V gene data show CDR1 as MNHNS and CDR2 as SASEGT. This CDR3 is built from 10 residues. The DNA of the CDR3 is TGTGCCAGCAGTAACTATGAGCAGTTCTTC. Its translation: CASSNYEQFF.

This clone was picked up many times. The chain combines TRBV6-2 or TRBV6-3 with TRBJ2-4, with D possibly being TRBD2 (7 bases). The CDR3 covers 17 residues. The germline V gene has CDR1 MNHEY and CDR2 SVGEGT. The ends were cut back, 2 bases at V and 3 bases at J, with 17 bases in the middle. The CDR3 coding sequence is TGTGCCAGCAGTTACCTAGTCGGGGGGCTGGACAAAAACATTCAGTACTTC. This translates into CASSYLVGGLDKNIQYF.

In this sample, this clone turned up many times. CDR3 in DNA: TGTGCCAGCAGTTTGAAACCCAGCCGGGGGTATGGCTACACCTTC. Translating gives CASSLKPSRGYGYTF. The chain employs TRBV27 and TRBJ1-2, with a weak D call TRBD1 (5 bases). V was pared by 3 bases and J by 5 bases, with 16 bases between. Germline V CDR1 and CDR2: MNHEY, SMNVEV (reference sequence). The CDR3 covers 15 residues.

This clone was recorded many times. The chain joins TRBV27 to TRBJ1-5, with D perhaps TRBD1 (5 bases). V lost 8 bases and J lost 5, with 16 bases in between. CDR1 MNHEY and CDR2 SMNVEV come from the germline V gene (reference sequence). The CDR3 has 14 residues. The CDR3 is CASAKRGRDQPQHF. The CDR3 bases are TGTGCCAGCGCTAAGAGGGGTAGGGATCAGCCCCAGCATTTT.

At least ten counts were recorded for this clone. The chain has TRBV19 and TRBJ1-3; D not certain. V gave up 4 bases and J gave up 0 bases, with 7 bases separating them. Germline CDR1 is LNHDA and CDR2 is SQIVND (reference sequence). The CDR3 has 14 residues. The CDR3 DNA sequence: TGTGCCAGTAGTAAGATCGGCTCTGGAAACACCATATATTTT. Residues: CASSKIGSGNTIYF.

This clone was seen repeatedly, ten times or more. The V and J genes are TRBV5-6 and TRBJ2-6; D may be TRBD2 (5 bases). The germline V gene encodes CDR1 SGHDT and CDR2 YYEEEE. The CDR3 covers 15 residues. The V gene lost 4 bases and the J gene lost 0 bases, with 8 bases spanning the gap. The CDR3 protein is CASSRGPSGANVLTF. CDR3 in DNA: TGTGCCAGCAGCCGAGGGCCCTCTGGGGCCAACGTCCTGACTTTC.

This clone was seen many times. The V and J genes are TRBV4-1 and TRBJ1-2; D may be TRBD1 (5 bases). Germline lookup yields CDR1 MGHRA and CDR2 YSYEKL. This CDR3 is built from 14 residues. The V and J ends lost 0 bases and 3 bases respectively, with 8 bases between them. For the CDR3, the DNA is TGCGCCAGCAGCCAAGACCCGACAGACTATGGCTACACCTTC. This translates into CASSQDPTDYGYTF.

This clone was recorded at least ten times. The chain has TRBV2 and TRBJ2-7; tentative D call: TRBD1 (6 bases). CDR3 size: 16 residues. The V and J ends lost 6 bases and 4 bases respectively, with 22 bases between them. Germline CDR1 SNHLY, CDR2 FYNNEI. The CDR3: CASSHAVTGRGYEQYF. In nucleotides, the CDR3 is TGTGCCAGCAGCCACGCCGTGACAGGCCGGGGATACGAGCAGTACTTC.